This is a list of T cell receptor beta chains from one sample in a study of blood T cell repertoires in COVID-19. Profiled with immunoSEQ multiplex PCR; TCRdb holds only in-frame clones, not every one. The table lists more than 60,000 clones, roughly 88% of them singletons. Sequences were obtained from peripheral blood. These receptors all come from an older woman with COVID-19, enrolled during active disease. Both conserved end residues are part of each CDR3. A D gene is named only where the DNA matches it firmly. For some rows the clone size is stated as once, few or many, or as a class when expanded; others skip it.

TGTGCCAGTAGTATTCGGGGGTGGGACACCGGGGAGCTGTTTTTT CASSIRGWDTGELFF TRBV19 NA NA TRBJ2-2
TGCGCCAGCAGCCCGGGAATGACAGGGGACGGGGCCAACGTCCTGACTTTC CASSPGMTGDGANVLTF TRBV5-1 NA TRBD1 TRBJ2-6
TGTGCCAGCAGTCCAATCGGGACTACTTACAATGAGCAGTTCTTC CASSPIGTTYNEQFF TRBV25-1 once TRBD2 TRBJ2-1
TGTGCCAGTAGCCCGACAGGAGTTAACTATGGCTACACCTTC CASSPTGVNYGYTF TRBV19 few NA TRBJ1-2
TGTGCCACAGAGGCGGGAGTTTCGGCAGATACGCAGTATTTT CATEAGVSADTQYF TRBV24-1 NA TRBD2 TRBJ2-3
TGTGCCAGCAGCTTAGTGGGAGGGATTGATCAGCCCCAGCATTTT CASSLVGGIDQPQHF TRBV7-2 NA NA TRBJ1-5
TGTGCCAGCAGCCGACAGATGAACACTGAAGCTTTCTTT CASSRQMNTEAFF TRBV11-3 NA NA TRBJ1-1
TGCGCCAGCAGCCAAGATATGGACAGGGCTAGGGAGCAGTTCTTC CASSQDMDRAREQFF TRBV4-1 NA TRBD1 TRBJ2-1
TGCGCCAGCAGCTTGGGGCCCGCAGGGGCCCCGAATTCACCCCTCCACTTT CASSLGPAGAPNSPLHF TRBV5-1 NA NA TRBJ1-6
TGTGCCAGCAGCCAAGACAGGGGAAGCGTTTGGAATGGCTACACCTTC CASSQDRGSVWNGYTF TRBV3-1/TRBV3-2 NA NA TRBJ1-2
TGTGCCAGCAGCTTAGAGACAGGGTCCGGGGAGCTGTTTTTT CASSLETGSGELFF TRBV11-2 NA TRBD1 TRBJ2-2
TGTGCCAGCAGTTCAATGGGGGGGACCTACGAGCAGTACTTC CASSSMGGTYEQYF TRBV28 few TRBD2 TRBJ2-7
TGCGCCAGCAGCTTGGGTTACTCCTACGAGCAGTACTTC CASSLGYSYEQYF TRBV5-1 NA NA TRBJ2-7
TGCGCCAGCAGTGCGGAGGGAGGCGAGACCCAGTACTTC CASSAEGGETQYF TRBV10-1 once NA TRBJ2-5
TGCGCCAGCAGTGACATTGGGGCATCTCCCATTGACGAAAAACTGTTTTTT CASSDIGASPIDEKLFF TRBV10-1 NA NA TRBJ1-4
TGTGCCAATCGTACCTACGAGCAGTACTTC CANRTYEQYF TRBV6-5 NA NA TRBJ2-7
TGTGCCATCAGCAAATCAACTAGTATTAACACCGGGGAGCTGTTTTTT CAISKSTSINTGELFF TRBV10-3 NA NA TRBJ2-2
TGTGCCAGCAGTCGCGACCCCGGGACAGCGGCCCAAGAGACCCAGTACTTC CASSRDPGTAAQETQYF TRBV6-6 NA TRBD1 TRBJ2-5
TGCGCCAGCAGCCAAGAACAGGGGTATTCACCCCTCCACTTT CASSQEQGYSPLHF TRBV4-1 few TRBD1 TRBJ1-6
TGTGCCAGCAGCCTCGGGAGAGGCGATGAGCAGTTCTTC CASSLGRGDEQFF TRBV5-6 NA NA TRBJ2-1
TGTGCCAGCAGTTTTATGACTAGCGGGGTCCATGAGCAGTTCTTC CASSFMTSGVHEQFF TRBV27 NA TRBD2 TRBJ2-1
TGTGCCAGCAGTTCTGGGACAGGGGGTCAGCCCCAGCATTTT CASSSGTGGQPQHF TRBV6-2/TRBV6-3 few TRBD1 TRBJ1-5
TGTGCCAGCAGCCCCGTGCTCTGGCGGGAGCCTCGCACAGATACGCAGTATTTT CASSPVLWREPRTDTQYF TRBV7-2 few TRBD2 TRBJ2-3
TGCGCCAGCAGCTTGGAAGGGGGCGGCCTGATGAACACTGAAGCTTTCTTT CASSLEGGGLMNTEAFF TRBV5-1 NA TRBD1 TRBJ1-1
TGCGCCAGCAGTGTCGCCGGTAACACTGAAGCTTTCTTT CASSVAGNTEAFF TRBV10-2 NA NA TRBJ1-1
TGTGCCAGCAGGAGACTAGCGGGCCCCTACGAGCAGTACTTC CASRRLAGPYEQYF TRBV2 NA TRBD2 TRBJ2-7
TGTGCCAGCAGCTCCACGTGGCAGGAGACCCAGTACTTC CASSSTWQETQYF TRBV11-3 once NA TRBJ2-5
TGTGCCAGCAGCGAGGGAAATCAGCCCCAGCATTTT CASSEGNQPQHF TRBV12-3/TRBV12-4 NA NA TRBJ1-5
TGTGCCAGCGCGCGGACTAGCGGGAGCACCGGGGAGCTGTTTTTT CASARTSGSTGELFF TRBV6-6 NA TRBD2 TRBJ2-2
TGTGCCAGCAGCCGACAGATGAGCTACGAGCAGTACTTC CASSRQMSYEQYF TRBV3-1/TRBV3-2 NA NA TRBJ2-7
TGTGCCAGCAGTTACGCACAGGGGTATCAGCCCCAGCATTTT CASSYAQGYQPQHF TRBV27 NA TRBD1 TRBJ1-5
TGTGCCAGCAAAGGGGGCGACACTGAAGCTTTCTTT CASKGGDTEAFF TRBV12-3/TRBV12-4 NA TRBD1 TRBJ1-1
TGCGCCAGCAGTGATGCCTATTACAATGAGCAGTTCTTC CASSDAYYNEQFF TRBV10-2 NA NA TRBJ2-1
TGTGCCAGCTTCCACAGCCGGGAACTAAGAACCGGGGAGCTGTTTTTT CASFHSRELRTGELFF TRBV5-6 few NA TRBJ2-2
TGTGCCAGCACCCAACAGGACAGGGTGGGCGGCTACACCTTC CASTQQDRVGGYTF TRBV5-6 NA TRBD1 TRBJ1-2
TGCGCCAGCAGCTTGTACGATTGGCAGGGCACTGAAGCTTTCTTT CASSLYDWQGTEAFF TRBV5-1 once NA TRBJ1-1
TGTGCCAGCAGCCAAGAATTACTAGCGTCCTACGAGCAGTACTTC CASSQELLASYEQYF TRBV3-1/TRBV3-2 NA TRBD2 TRBJ2-7
TGTGCCAGCAGCTTAGGAGACTATGGCTACACCTTC CASSLGDYGYTF TRBV5-6 NA NA TRBJ1-2
TGTGCCAGTAGTACCCTAACGGGACAGGGGAGAGAGACCCAGTACTTC CASSTLTGQGRETQYF TRBV19 NA TRBD1 TRBJ2-5
TGTGCCAGCAGCGTAAAAGGGGTTAATTCACCCCTCCACTTT CASSVKGVNSPLHF TRBV9 NA NA TRBJ1-6
TGTGCCAGCAGCCAAGATCTCACGGCTAGCGGGGTTGGCACAGATACGCAGTATTTT CASSQDLTASGVGTDTQYF TRBV3-1/TRBV3-2 NA TRBD2 TRBJ2-3
TGTGCCACCAGCATCGACAGGGGAGTCGTTGCGCAGTATTTT CATSIDRGVVAQYF TRBV15 NA TRBD1 TRBJ2-3
TGTGCCAGCAGTCAGGGGCTCTATGGCTACACCTTC CASSQGLYGYTF TRBV6-2/TRBV6-3 NA NA TRBJ1-2
TGTGCCAGCAGTAAACAGAATTCACCCCTCCACTTT CASSKQNSPLHF TRBV25-1 NA NA TRBJ1-6
TGTGCCAGCAGTTTCCTAGGGGTGGGCAATCAGCCCCAGCATTTT CASSFLGVGNQPQHF TRBV28 NA NA TRBJ1-5
TGTGCCAGCAGTGAAGACGGGTGGACTTATTATGGCTACACCTTC CASSEDGWTYYGYTF TRBV2 few NA TRBJ1-2
TGTGCCAGCAGCCCCGGGACAGCTAATCAGCCCCAGCATTTT CASSPGTANQPQHF TRBV11-2 NA TRBD1 TRBJ1-5
TGTGCCAGTACCCCAGCAGGGTTAGGGGACACTGAAGCTTTCTTT CASTPAGLGDTEAFF TRBV19 once NA TRBJ1-1
TGCGCCAGCAGCCAAGATTTTCGGGTTTCTTTGGGTGAAAAACTGTTTTTT CASSQDFRVSLGEKLFF TRBV4-3 NA NA TRBJ1-4
TGTGCCATCAGTGAGCTAGACAGGGGCACTGAAGCTTTCTTT CAISELDRGTEAFF TRBV10-3 few TRBD1 TRBJ1-1
TGTGCCAGCAGCTTAGCAGCGGGGGCCCCTAACAATGAGCAGTTCTTC CASSLAAGAPNNEQFF TRBV7-9 NA TRBD2 TRBJ2-1
TGTGCCAGCAGCGTCGGAGACTCTGGAAACACCATATATTTT CASSVGDSGNTIYF TRBV9 NA NA TRBJ1-3
TGTGCCAGCAGTAGAGAAATAAGCGGGAGCGCGCGTGAGCAGTACTTC CASSREISGSAREQYF TRBV27 NA TRBD2 TRBJ2-7